This T cell receptor beta chain came from a study of cytomegalovirus exposure and HLA in healthy donors. On this clone itself: What it binds is not known.

A multiplex PCR was run with 60 Vbeta primers and 13 Jbeta primers. Some clones are missing from TCRdb's copy, which holds only in-frame ones; the method was immunoSEQ multiplex PCR. The sample lists fewer than 150,000 clones; more than 65% were seen once. General study results and limits: A later examination showed that TCR association rates differed by HLA locus, with DRB1 most and HLA-C fewest.

The V end was cut by 5 bases, the J end by 8 bases, with 21 bases between. The CDR3 length is 15 residues. CDR1 and CDR2 from the germline V gene are MDHEN and SYDVKM. The chain carries TRBV28 and TRBJ1-2; possibly TRBD1 for D (5 bases). The source of this sequence is a woman between 25 and 40 years old in good health and CMV-seronegative. The material sequenced was PBMCs. CDR3 bases: TGTGCCAGCAGTCCACCCCTGACAGACGCCGGGGGCTACACCTTC. Translating gives CASSPPLTDAGGYTF.